This TCR beta chain was identified during a study of T cell responses to AZD1222 COVID-19 vaccine. Study-wide points: In all cases, repertoires were sampled only after the peak T cell response. The donor group comprised mostly white British people and more females; the analysis possibly underestimated clonal diversity. Reports say nearly half of spike-specific TCRs go after unmutated variant regions.

Comment on this clone: The target antigen is unknown.

Assay: immunoSEQ multiplex PCR; the TCRdb copy retains only in-frame clones and omits some. Of 45,000 to 55,000 clones listed, about 86% are singletons. Germline CDR1 reads MNHEY; CDR2 reads SMNVEV (reference sequence). The CDR3 has 19 amino acids. V shed 4 bases, J shed 0 bases, and the junction held 16 bases outside the gene matches. The specimen was peripheral blood, collected on day 0 of AZD1222 vaccination. The chain links TRBV27 to TRBJ1-2, with 8 bases fitting TRBD1. This receptor was obtained from an adult in good health. The CDR3 sequence is CASSSLVTGETNANYGYTF. CDR3 sequence (DNA): TGTGCCAGCAGTTCTCTAGTGACAGGGGAAACAAACGCTAACTATGGCTACACCTTC.